This T cell receptor (beta chain) was sequenced in a study of blood T cell repertoires in COVID-19. The CDR3 runs to 13 residues. Germline CDR1 and CDR2: SQVTM and ANQGSEA. V shed 4 bases and J 8 bases; nucleotides not matched to a gene: 9. Authors' methods: Cell counts per sample came from amplifying reference gene primers. Clones were read by immunoSEQ multiplex PCR, and TCRdb kept only the in-frame ones, dropping some. The DNA gave D and trimming, while V, J and clone size come from that table. The sample records 150,000 to 180,000 clones, approximately 90% being singletons. The chain recombines TRBV29-1 with TRBJ1-2; 8 bases agree with TRBD1. Sequenced: peripheral blood. This TCR came from a woman aged 70-85 years with acute or convalescent COVID-19. The CDR3 spells CSVAGGTVYGYTF. The CDR3 nucleotides are TGCAGCGTTGCAGGGGGCACTGTATACGGCTACACCTTC.